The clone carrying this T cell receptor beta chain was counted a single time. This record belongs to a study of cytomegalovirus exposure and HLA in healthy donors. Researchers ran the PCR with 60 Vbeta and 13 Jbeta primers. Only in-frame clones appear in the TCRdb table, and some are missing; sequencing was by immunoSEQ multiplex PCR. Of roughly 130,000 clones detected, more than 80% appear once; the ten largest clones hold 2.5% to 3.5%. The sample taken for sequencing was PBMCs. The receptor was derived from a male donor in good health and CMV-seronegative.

CDR3 region: CASRNPDRNEKLFF. The DNA for the CDR3 is TGTGCCAGCAGGAACCCCGACAGAAATGAAAAACTGTTTTTT. The rearrangement uses TRBV2 and TRBJ1-4; D is perhaps TRBD1 (5 bases). CDR3 length: 14 residues. The germline V gene has CDR1 SNHLY and CDR2 FYNNEI. Deletions cut 6 bases from V and 5 bases from J, with 13 bases between. The full variable domain, in which reference TRBV2 and TRBJ1-4 provide the parts outside the CDR3, is EPEVTQTPSHQVTQMGQEVILRCVPISNHLYFYWYRQILGQKVEFLVSFYNNEISEKSEIFDDQFSVERPDGSNFTLKIRSTKLEDSAMYFCASRNPDRNEKLFFGSGTQLSVL.